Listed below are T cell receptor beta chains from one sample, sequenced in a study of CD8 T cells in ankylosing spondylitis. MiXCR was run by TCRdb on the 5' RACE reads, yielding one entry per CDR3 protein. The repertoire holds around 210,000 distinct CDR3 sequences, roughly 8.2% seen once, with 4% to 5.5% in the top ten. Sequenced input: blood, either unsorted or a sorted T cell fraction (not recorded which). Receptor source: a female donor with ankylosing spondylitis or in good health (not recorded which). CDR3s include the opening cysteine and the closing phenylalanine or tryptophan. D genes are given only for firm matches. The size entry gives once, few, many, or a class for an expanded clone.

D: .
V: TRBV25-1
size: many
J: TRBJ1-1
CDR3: CASSERGRGSTEAFF
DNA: TGTGCCAGCAGTGAAAGGGGCAGGGGATCCACTGAAGCTTTCTTT

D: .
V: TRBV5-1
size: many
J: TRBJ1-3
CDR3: CASSFKDGFSGNTIYF
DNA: TGCGCCAGCAGTTTCAAGGACGGGTTCTCTGGAAACACCATATATTTT

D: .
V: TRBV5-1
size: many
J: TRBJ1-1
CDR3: CASSDDSDTEAFF
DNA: TGCGCCAGCAGCGACGACAGTGACACTGAAGCTTTCTTT

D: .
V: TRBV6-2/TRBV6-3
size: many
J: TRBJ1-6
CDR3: CASSDLESSYNSPLHF
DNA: TGTGCCAGCAGTGACTTGGAGAGCTCCTATAATTCACCCCTCCACTTT

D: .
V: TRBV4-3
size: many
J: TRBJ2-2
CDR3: CASSQDFGGGDTGELFF
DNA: TGCGCCAGCAGCCAAGATTTTGGGGGTGGGGACACCGGGGAGCTGTTTTTT

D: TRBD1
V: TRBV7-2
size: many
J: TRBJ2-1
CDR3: CASTVNRGLPSEQFF
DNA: TGTGCCAGCACCGTCAACAGGGGGCTGCCGAGTGAGCAGTTCTTC

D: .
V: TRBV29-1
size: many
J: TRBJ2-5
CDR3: CSVGEVYQETQYF
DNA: TGCAGCGTTGGAGAGGTGTACCAAGAGACCCAGTACTTC

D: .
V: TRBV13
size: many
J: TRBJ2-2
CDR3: CASSSLEGAGELFF
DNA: TGTGCCAGCAGCTCCTTGGAGGGGGCCGGGGAGCTGTTTTTT

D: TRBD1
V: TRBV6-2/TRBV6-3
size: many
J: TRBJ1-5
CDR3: CASSNNRGGVHF
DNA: TGTGCCAGCAGCAACAACAGGGGCGGGGTTCATTTT

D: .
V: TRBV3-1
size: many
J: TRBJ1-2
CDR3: CASSPDVPKDGYTF
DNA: TGTGCCAGCAGCCCCGACGTTCCAAAGGATGGCTACACCTTC